The entry below describes one T cell receptor beta chain. The antigen is not known. Sequencing was performed with immunoSEQ multiplex PCR; in TCRdb, only in-frame clones are kept and a portion is missing. The sample yields nearly 110,000 clones, roughly 89% seen once. The sample is drawn from a study of graft-versus-host responses after intestinal transplantation. The wider study: Recipients uniformly received anti-thymocyte globulin induction, followed by tacrolimus and steroids for three to four years.

Between the trimmed V and J ends, which lost 2 bases and 11 bases, there was a span of 15 bases. Germline values: CDR1 MNHEY, CDR2 SVGAGI. This CDR3 is built from 13 residues. This TCR derives from a human donor who was the organ donor for an intestinal transplant. The V gene is TRBV6-5, the J gene TRBJ1-1, with TRBD1 as a possible D gene (6 bases). Sequenced here: unstimulated CD4+ T cells sorted from spleen or lymph node cells, sampled before transplant. This chain's CDR3 is CASSYERGGGAFF. For the CDR3, the DNA is TGTGCCAGCAGTTACGAAAGAGGAGGGGGGGCTTTCTTT.